Presented here are 27 T cell receptor beta chains from one specimen sequenced in a study of cytomegalovirus exposure and HLA in healthy donors. Clones were sequenced by immunoSEQ multiplex PCR, and TCRdb holds only the in-frame ones, with some missing. Of about 150,000 clones in the sample, 86% are singletons; the top ten hold 20% to 25%. Sequenced input: PBMCs. The origin of the receptors is a young man in good health and CMV-seropositive.

Concerning this clone: Mismatch with germline at one junction end may stem from a read error. The chain is built from TRBV25-1 and TRBJ1-2; perhaps TRBD1 as D (6 bases). CDR3 size: 14 residues. Germline V gene data show CDR1 as MGHDK and CDR2 as SYGVNS. The CDR3 nucleotides read TGTGCCAGCAGTGAAGAGGGGGGGGCCCCCTTTCTGAACTTC. Its protein is CASSEEGGAPFLNF.

The chain recombines TRBV9 with TRBJ1-3, with D hard to call. The length of the CDR3 is 19 residues. Germline CDR1 SGDLS, CDR2 YYNGEE. Between the trimmed V and J ends, which lost 0 bases and 0 bases, there was a span of 19 bases. Here the CDR3 DNA reads TGTGCCAGCAGCGTAGCTACGTATGTGGGCTCGAGCTCTGGAAACACCATATATTTT. This encodes CASSVATYVGSSSGNTIYF.

The chain joins TRBV19 to TRBJ1-1; 7 nucleotides match TRBD1. The CDR3 spans 15 residues. V gave up 8 bases and J gave up 0 bases; unmatched junction bases: 9. Germline values: CDR1 LNHDA, CDR2 SQIVND (reference sequence). The CDR3 region is CASGQVWGMNTEAFF. As DNA, the CDR3 is TGTGCCAGTGGACAGGTGTGGGGGATGAACACTGAAGCTTTCTTT.

The chain is built from TRBV29-1 and TRBJ1-2; 11 bases line up with TRBD1. The V and J ends lost 6 bases and 9 bases, in that order; junction bases with no gene match: 6. The germline gives CDR1 SQVTM, CDR2 ANQGSEA. The CDR3 covers 12 residues. This chain's CDR3 is CSVEDRGLSYTF. The CDR3 coding sequence is TGCAGCGTAGAGGACAGGGGGCTTAGCTACACCTTC.

This clone was detected only once. V is TRBV5-6 and J is TRBJ2-7; TRBD2 matches 10 bases. The CDR3 is 15 residues long. Germline CDR1 is SGHDT and CDR2 is YYEEEE. The V gene end was trimmed by 5 bases and the J gene end by 0 bases; junction bases not matched to a gene: 5. DNA of the CDR3: TGTGCCAGCAGAAGAGGACTAGCGGACTCCTACGAGCAGTACTTC. This sequence encodes CASRRGLADSYEQYF.

The chain joins TRBV7-6 to TRBJ1-5; a weak D match, TRBD1 (5 bases). CDR3 length: 14 amino acids. Germline V gene lookup returns CDR1 SGHVS and CDR2 FNYEAQ. Trimming cost V 5 bases and J 7 bases, with 15 bases left between them. CDR3 nucleotides: TGTGCCAGCAGCCCTGTCCAGGGCCGGCAGCCCCAGCATTTT. Amino acids: CASSPVQGRQPQHF.

The chain has TRBV7-2 and TRBJ2-5; 8 bases align to TRBD2. Germline CDR1 and CDR2: SGHTA and FQGNSA. After removal of 0 bases from V and 2 bases from J, the junction contained 14 bases not matched to a gene. The CDR3 contains 19 residues. CDR3 in DNA: TGTGCCAGCAGCTTAGCCGGAGAAGCGGGGGCGCCCGTTCAAGAGACCCAGTACTTC. It encodes CASSLAGEAGAPVQETQYF.

This chain uses TRBV7-9 with TRBJ1-1; D is possibly TRBD1 (6 bases). The CDR3 runs 12 residues. The V end lost 5 bases, the J end lost 3 bases, and 7 bases lay between the germline ends. CDR1 is SEHNR, CDR2 FQNEAQ, per germline (reference sequence). Here the CDR3 reads CASSAGDTEAFF. In nucleotides, the CDR3 is TGTGCCAGCAGCGCAGGGGACACTGAAGCTTTCTTT.

The chain is built from TRBV9 and TRBJ1-2, with 8 bases aligning to TRBD1. V dropped 3 bases and J dropped 3; count of bases not matched to a gene: 1. The CDR3 runs to 13 residues. Germline loops: CDR1 SGDLS, CDR2 YYNGEE. The CDR3: CASSAGQDYGYTF. CDR3 coding DNA: TGTGCCAGCAGCGCGGGACAGGACTATGGCTACACCTTC.

The J gene is TRBJ2-1, the V gene TRBV5-4; 11 nucleotides match TRBD2. V shed 4 bases, J shed 7 bases, and the junction held 16 bases outside the gene matches. This CDR3 region has 18 residues. The germline V gene has CDR1 SGHNT and CDR2 YYREEE (reference sequence). CDR3 DNA sequence: TGTGCCAGCAGCAAGATGGCAGGGTGGACTAGCGGGTATAATGAGCAGTTCTTC. Amino acid sequence: CASSKMAGWTSGYNEQFF.

The gene calls are TRBV15 and TRBJ2-3; 14 bases line up with TRBD2. V dropped 0 bases and J dropped 4; count of bases not matched to a gene: 3. Germline-derived CDR1 and CDR2 are LNHNV and YYDKDF (reference sequence). This CDR3 has 17 amino acids. The CDR3 loop reads CATSRDMGLAGADTQYF. Written as DNA, the CDR3 is TGTGCCACCAGCAGAGATATGGGACTAGCGGGAGCAGATACGCAGTATTTT.

This clone has a single count. The genes are TRBV30 and TRBJ1-4; D possibly corresponds to TRBD1 (6 bases). This CDR3 contains 16 residues. The ends were cut back, 2 bases at V and 8 bases at J, with 21 bases in the middle. Germline loops: CDR1 GTSNPN, CDR2 SVGIG (reference sequence). CDR3 sequence reads: CAWSRAVRARGEKLFF. DNA for the CDR3: TGTGCCTGGAGTCGCGCGGTCAGGGCCAGGGGAGAAAAACTGTTTTTT.

This sequence joins TRBV27 and TRBJ2-2; TRBD2 matches 9 bases. Germline loops: CDR1 MNHEY, CDR2 SMNVEV (reference sequence). After removal of 0 bases from V and 6 bases from J, the junction contained 11 bases not matched to a gene. The length of the CDR3 is 18 residues. CDR3 DNA sequence: TGTGCCAGCAGTTTATCGAGTTGGCGGGGGGGCCCAGCCGGGGAGCTGTTTTTT. Protein: CASSLSSWRGGPAGELFF.

V and J are TRBV4-1 and TRBJ2-5; TRBD2 matches at 14 bases. Per germline, CDR1 MGHRA and CDR2 YSYEKL. The CDR3 is 18 amino acids. V lost 1 base and J lost 5; bases outside the gene matches: 9. The DNA of the CDR3 is TGCGCCAGCAGCCAAGCTTCCCTCGGACTAGCGGGAGGTGAGACCCAGTACTTC. Its protein product is CASSQASLGLAGGETQYF.

The chain employs TRBV27 and TRBJ2-7, with a weak D call TRBD2 (5 bases). The CDR3 runs to 15 residues. Germline V gene lookup returns CDR1 MNHEY and CDR2 SMNVEV (reference sequence). With 5 bases removed from V and 3 bases from J, the gap between germline ends came to 17 bases. CDR3 protein: CASSVSIAPNYEQYF. CDR3 nucleotide sequence: TGTGCCAGCAGTGTGTCGATAGCGCCAAACTACGAGCAGTACTTC.

The rearrangement joins TRBV7-3 to TRBJ2-1; TRBD2 matches 10 bases. The CDR3 contains 16 residues. CDR1 and CDR2 (germline): SGHTA, FQGTGA. V lost 0 bases, J lost 7 bases, and 6 bases stayed unmatched. The CDR3: CASSLTSASGRNEQFF. For the CDR3, the DNA is TGTGCCAGCAGCTTAACGTCGGCTAGCGGGAGAAATGAGCAGTTCTTC. The entire variable domain, with the rest obtained from reference TRBV7-3 and TRBJ2-1, is as follows: GAGVSQTPSNKVTEKGKYVELRCDPISGHTALYWYRQSLGQGPEFLIYFQGTGAADDSGLPNDRFFAVRPEGSVSTLKIQRTERGDSAVYLCASSLTSASGRNEQFFGPGTRLTVL.

V gene TRBV19 combines with J gene TRBJ2-7; 9 bases align to TRBD2. After removal of 3 bases from V and 1 base from J, the junction contained 13 bases not matched to a gene. The CDR3 has 18 amino acids. Germline-derived CDR1 and CDR2 are LNHDA and SQIVND (reference sequence). The CDR3 sequence: CASSMGGRATTPSYEQYF. CDR3 DNA sequence: TGTGCCAGTAGTATGGGCGGGAGGGCCACCACCCCATCCTACGAGCAGTACTTC.

The V call is TRBV4-3, the J call TRBJ2-7; D is ambiguous. The CDR3 is 13 amino acids. Trimming removed 1 base from V and 3 bases from J, with 7 bases in between. Germline CDR1 reads LGHNA; CDR2 reads YSLEER. CDR3 bases: TGCGCCAGCAGCCAAGTAATCAGCTACGAGCAGTACTTC. Translated: CASSQVISYEQYF.

This chain connects TRBV15 to TRBJ2-2; D uncertain. The CDR3 has 15 residues. CDR1 is LNHNV, CDR2 YYDKDF, per germline (reference sequence). The V end lost 1 base, the J end lost 1 base, and 7 bases lay between the germline ends. The CDR3 reads CATSRGPGNTGELFF. CDR3 nucleotide sequence: TGTGCCACCAGCAGAGGGCCAGGGAACACCGGGGAGCTGTTTTTT.

The rearrangement joins TRBV7-2 to TRBJ1-5, with a possible D match to TRBD1 (6 bases). The germline V gene encodes CDR1 SGHTA and CDR2 FQGNSA. The CDR3 is 14 amino acids. V lost 5 bases, J lost 1 base, and 9 bases lay in between. In nucleotides, the CDR3 is TGTGCCAGCAGCCGGGACACCAGCAATCAGCCCCAGCATTTT. Translating gives CASSRDTSNQPQHF.

This chain uses TRBV30 with TRBJ2-7; the match to TRBD2 covers 8 bases. V gave up 2 bases and J gave up 0 bases; unmatched junction bases: 18. Germline loops: CDR1 GTSNPN, CDR2 SVGIG (reference sequence). CDR3 length: 19 amino acids. DNA of the CDR3: TGTGCCTGGAGTCCCGTCTCGGGTAGCGGGAATCCGAACTCCTACGAGCAGTACTTC. It specifies CAWSPVSGSGNPNSYEQYF.

CDR3 coding DNA: TGTGCCAGCAGCGTAGGTTCGGGACAGGCATCCTACGAGCAGTACTTC. This encodes CASSVGSGQASYEQYF. The rearrangement links TRBV9 to TRBJ2-7, with TRBD1 matching over 8 bases. The CDR3 length is 16 residues. In germline, CDR1 is SGDLS, CDR2 YYNGEE. After removal of 0 bases from V and 1 base from J, the junction contained 6 bases not matched to a gene.

A single count supports this clone. This chain connects TRBV7-9 to TRBJ1-2, with D uncertain. Per germline, CDR1 SEHNR and CDR2 FQNEAQ (reference sequence). Trimming cost V 7 bases and J 6 bases, with 18 bases left between them. This CDR3 is 14 amino acids long. The CDR3 loop reads CASTSAVSDDGYTF. The CDR3 region has the DNA TGTGCCAGCACCAGTGCGGTGTCGGATGATGGCTACACCTTC.

J is TRBJ2-7 and V is TRBV10-3, with 8 bases identical to TRBD1. This CDR3 spans 16 amino acids. Germline lookup yields CDR1 ENHRY and CDR2 SYGVKD. After removal of 4 bases from V and 2 bases from J, the junction contained 10 bases not matched to a gene. CDR3 in amino acids: CAISGAEDRVPYEQYF. CDR3 nucleotide sequence: TGTGCCATCAGTGGGGCCGAGGACAGGGTTCCCTACGAGCAGTACTTC.

The chain couples TRBV9 to TRBJ2-2; D is undetermined. This CDR3 is built from 15 residues. Germline V gene data show CDR1 as SGDLS and CDR2 as YYNGEE. V was cut by 4 bases and J by 7 bases, with 17 bases left in between. The CDR3 region has the DNA TGTGCCAGCAGCCCCGAGCTTTTGAGCATCGGGGAGCTGTTTTTT. Its protein is CASSPELLSIGELFF.

This sequence joins TRBV5-6 and TRBJ1-2; D is uncertain. Germline V gene data show CDR1 as SGHDT and CDR2 as YYEEEE. CDR3 length equals 13 residues. The ends were cut back, 3 bases at V and 4 bases at J, with 10 bases in the middle. The CDR3: CASSSGWVYGYTF. In DNA form, the CDR3 reads TGTGCCAGCAGCTCGGGGTGGGTCTATGGCTACACCTTC.

This sequence joins TRBV7-3 and TRBJ1-1; D is unclear. CDR3 length equals 13 residues. The V gene's germline CDR1 is SGHTA and CDR2 FQGTGA. The V and J ends lost 2 bases and 4 bases respectively, with 8 bases between them. The CDR3: CASSLGQSTEAFF. Here the CDR3 DNA reads TGTGCCAGCAGCTTAGGGCAAAGCACTGAAGCTTTCTTT.